One sample yielded the 31 T cell receptor beta chains listed below, sequenced in a study of T cell repertoires in cytomegalovirus infection. TCRdb processed the reads anew with MiXCR; each CDR3 protein has one entry. Of about 200,000 distinct CDR3 sequences in the sample, more than 9% were seen once. The specimen sequenced was PBMCs. These receptors were collected from a human donor in good health (CMV status not recorded). Some clones in this sample may be carry-over from other donors' samples.

This clonotype was observed a few times. CDR3 loop: CASSSPGQGGLYEQYF. The CDR3 coding sequence is TGTGCCAGCAGTTCTCCCGGTCAGGGGGGACTTTACGAGCAGTACTTC. The chain uses TRBV27 and TRBJ2-7, with TRBD1 as a possible D gene (7 bases). The germline CDR1 and CDR2 sequences are MNHEY and SMNVEV (reference sequence). The CDR3 covers 16 residues. With 4 bases removed from V and 4 bases from J, the gap between germline ends came to 20 bases.

This clonotype was counted a few times. V and J are TRBV6-1 and TRBJ2-2, with D unclear. V was cut by 6 bases and J by 6 bases, with 11 bases left in between. Germline V gene lookup returns CDR1 MNHNS and CDR2 SASEGT. The CDR3 contains 13 residues. The CDR3 region is CASSPRVAGELFF. The CDR3 DNA sequence: TGTGCCAGCAGCCCAAGGGTTGCCGGGGAGCTGTTTTTT.

This clonotype was observed many times. The V and J genes are TRBV7-8 and TRBJ2-1; unclear D gene. The CDR3 consists of 13 residues. CDR1 and CDR2 from the germline V gene are SGHVS and FQNEAQ. Trimming removed 5 bases at V and 6 bases at J, with 11 bases between. DNA for the CDR3: TGTGCCAGCAGCACCCTGTACGGCAATGAGCAGTTCTTC. Amino acid sequence: CASSTLYGNEQFF.

There are many counts of this clonotype. This rearrangement joins TRBV7-2 to TRBJ2-3; weak D call: TRBD1 (6 bases). V gave up 3 bases and J gave up 3 bases, with 13 bases separating them. CDR3 length: 15 residues. The germline V gene has CDR1 SGHTA and CDR2 FQGNSA. The CDR3 sequence is CASSFDGGRTDTQYF. For the CDR3, the DNA is TGTGCCAGCAGCTTTGATGGGGGCCGGACAGATACGCAGTATTTT.

This clonotype showed up many times. The V gene is TRBV28, the J gene TRBJ2-1, with 14 bases lining up with TRBD2. Looked up from germline, CDR1 is MDHEN and CDR2 is SYDVKM. After removal of 3 bases from V and 0 bases from J, the junction contained 13 bases not matched to a gene. CDR3 length equals 21 residues. The CDR3 is CASSLRPGTSGSLGSYNEQFF. Written as DNA, the CDR3 is TGTGCCAGCAGTTTGAGACCCGGGACTAGCGGGAGTCTGGGCTCCTACAATGAGCAGTTCTTC.

The chain employs TRBV4-3 and TRBJ1-4; D not certain. V lost 0 bases to trimming and J lost 4 bases, with 9 bases between them. The CDR3 is 15 amino acids. Per the germline V gene, CDR1 is LGHNA and CDR2 is YSLEER. In DNA, the CDR3 is TGCGCCAGCAGCCAAGATCGAGCCAGTAATGAAAAACTGTTTTTT. This translates into CASSQDRASNEKLFF.

This clonotype was recorded at least ten times. The rearrangement uses TRBV15 and TRBJ2-7; 7 nucleotides agree with TRBD1. With 1 base clipped from V and 3 bases from J, the junction kept 6 bases outside the gene matches. This CDR3 region has 15 residues. The germline V gene has CDR1 LNHNV and CDR2 YYDKDF (reference sequence). CDR3 DNA sequence: TGTGCCACCAGCAGAGGTGTGGGACAGTACTACGAGCAGTACTTC. This encodes CATSRGVGQYYEQYF.

This clonotype was seen at least ten times. The chain is built from TRBV4-3 and TRBJ2-1; TRBD2 agrees at 10 bases. V lost 0 bases, J lost 8 bases, and 7 bases stayed unmatched. This CDR3 comprises 16 residues. Germline V gene sequence: CDR1 LGHNA, CDR2 YSLEER. The CDR3 DNA sequence: TGCGCCAGCAGCCAAGATTCCAGCGGGAGGGTGGATGAGCAGTTCTTC. The encoded protein is CASSQDSSGRVDEQFF.

Many counts were recorded for this clonotype. The chain links TRBV18 to TRBJ1-3; TRBD1 might be the D (5 bases). Germline CDR1 is KGHSH and CDR2 is LQKENI. The V end was cut by 4 bases, the J end by 0 bases, with 19 bases between. The CDR3 spans 18 residues. DNA of the CDR3: TGTGCCAGCTCACTCCGGGACCCCGGTTCGGCCTCTGGAAACACCATATATTTT. It yields the protein CASSLRDPGSASGNTIYF.

This clonotype was seen many times. The genes are TRBV5-5 and TRBJ2-6; D is unclear. V was trimmed by 1 base and J by 0 bases, leaving 11 bases between them. CDR1 SGHKS and CDR2 YYEKEE come from the germline V gene (reference sequence). The CDR3 loop spans 17 amino acids. Written as DNA, the CDR3 is TGTGCCAGCAGCTTGATCCCAGGCGACTCTGGGGCCAACGTCCTGACTTTC. Amino acid sequence: CASSLIPGDSGANVLTF. The full variable domain, rest sourced from reference TRBV5-5 and TRBJ2-6, is DAGVTQSPTHLIKTRGQQVTLRCSPISGHKSVSWYQQVLGQGPQFIFQYYEKEERGRGNFPDRFSARQFPNYSSELNVNALLLGDSALYLCASSLIPGDSGANVLTFGAGSRLTVL.

The V and J genes are TRBV5-1 and TRBJ2-7; either TRBD1 or TRBD2 may fit D (7 bases each). Germline V gene data show CDR1 as SGHRS and CDR2 as YFSETQ. V shed 0 bases and J shed 2 bases, with 12 bases lying between them. The CDR3 runs to 15 residues. The CDR3 DNA reads TGCGCCAGCAGCTTGGCCAGCGGGACAGCCTACGAGCAGTACTTC. This encodes CASSLASGTAYEQYF.

This clonotype appeared many times. The chain is built from TRBV7-2 and TRBJ1-6, with D possibly matching TRBD1 (6 bases). The ends were cut back, 3 bases at V and 7 bases at J, with 10 bases in the middle. The CDR3 is made up of 14 amino acids. CDR1 is SGHTA, CDR2 FQGNSA, per germline. CDR3 residues: CASSLGAQNSPLHF. Here the CDR3 DNA reads TGTGCCAGCAGCTTGGGGGCTCAAAATTCACCCCTCCACTTT.

This clonotype was seen many times. The chain carries TRBV7-2 and TRBJ2-3, with TRBD2 matching 7 bases. J was trimmed by 5 bases and V by 0 bases; bases with no gene match: 20. Looked up from germline, CDR1 is SGHTA and CDR2 is FQGNSA. CDR3 length: 20 amino acids. In nucleotides, the CDR3 is TGTGCCAGCAGCTTAGCGCTCCGGGAGTCTGCGGGAGCCGTCAGAGATACGCAGTATTTT. Translation: CASSLALRESAGAVRDTQYF.

This clonotype was found many times. The V call is TRBV7-2, the J call TRBJ1-3, with D possibly TRBD1 on 6 matching bases. V lost 5 bases to trimming and J lost 5 bases, with 22 bases between them. This CDR3 has 17 residues. The germline CDR1 and CDR2 sequences are SGHTA and FQGNSA. The CDR3 sequence is CASSGTTGLLGRNTIYF. The DNA of the CDR3 is TGTGCCAGCAGCGGAACAACAGGGTTGCTCGGAAGAAACACCATATATTTT.

This clonotype has a count of ten or more. The J gene is TRBJ1-1, the V gene TRBV25-1; no firm D call. The CDR3 length is 13 residues. CDR1 and CDR2 (germline): MGHDK, SYGVNS. Trimming pared 6 bases from V and 8 bases from J, leaving 16 bases between. The CDR3 loop reads CASSPDGRIEAFF. The DNA of the CDR3 is TGTGCCAGCAGCCCTGACGGCAGAATAGAAGCTTTCTTT.

This clonotype showed up many times. The rearrangement uses TRBV11-3 and TRBJ2-1; no definite D call. Germline lookup yields CDR1 SGHNT and CDR2 YENEEA. This CDR3 comprises 13 residues. The V gene lost 3 bases and the J gene lost 8 bases, with 11 bases spanning the gap. The CDR3 here is CASSLMATDEQFF. DNA of the CDR3: TGTGCCAGCAGCTTGATGGCGACGGATGAGCAGTTCTTC. Based on the CDR3 plus reference TRBV11-3 and TRBJ2-1, the full variable domain is EAGVVQSPRYKIIEKKQPVAFWCNPISGHNTLYWYLQNLGQGPELLIRYENEEAVDDSQLPKDRFSAERLKGVDSTLKIQPAELGDSAVYLCASSLMATDEQFFGPGTRLTVL.

This CDR3 is CASSSGHARRANIQYF. CDR3 DNA: TGTGCCAGCAGCTCCGGACATGCCCGAAGGGCAAACATTCAGTACTTC. V usage is TRBV5-6 and J usage is TRBJ2-4; a possible D gene is TRBD1 (5 bases). CDR3 size: 16 residues. Trimming cost V 3 bases and J 6 bases, with 19 bases left between them. CDR1 is SGHDT and CDR2 is YYEEEE in the germline V gene. Filled out from reference TRBV5-6 and TRBJ2-4, the complete variable domain reads DAGVTQSPTHLIKTRGQQVTLRCSPKSGHDTVSWYQQALGQGPQFIFQYYEEEERQRGNFPDRFSGHQFPNYSSELNVNALLLGDSALYLCASSSGHARRANIQYFGAGTRLSVL.

This clonotype has a count of ten or more. CDR3 DNA sequence: TGTGCCATTACGACAGGGGAAGAGACCCAGTACTTC. Protein product: CAITTGEETQYF. The chain is built from TRBV7-9 and TRBJ2-5; 8 nucleotides match TRBD1. CDR1 is SEHNR and CDR2 is FQNEAQ in the germline V gene (reference sequence). The CDR3 totals 12 residues. V lost 10 bases, J lost 3 bases, and 4 bases stayed unmatched.

There are many counts of this clonotype. The rearrangement links TRBV7-8 to TRBJ2-1, with D perhaps TRBD1 or TRBD2 (5 bases each). The germline V gene encodes CDR1 SGHVS and CDR2 FQNEAQ. V shed 5 bases and J shed 8 bases, with 19 bases lying between them. The CDR3 sequence is 15 residues long. The DNA for the CDR3 is TGTGCCAGCAGCCCCCGGGACGTTAAGGGTTATGAGCAGTTCTTC. This gives the protein CASSPRDVKGYEQFF.

This sequence joins TRBV23-1 and TRBJ1-5, with D perhaps matching TRBD1 (5 bases). TRBV23-1 is an ORF, with its function uncertain. There are 13 residues in the CDR3. V was clipped by 11 bases and J by 11 bases, with 22 bases between them. The CDR3 nucleotides read TGCGCCGCCATCTTCAGACGTACGGGGGCCCAGCATTTT. Its translation is CAAIFRRTGAQHF.

This clonotype was seen at least ten times. This sequence joins TRBV12-3 or TRBV12-4 and TRBJ1-4; the D gene is possibly TRBD1 (6 bases). The CDR3 has 15 residues. V was pared by 2 bases and J by 10 bases, with 17 bases between. The CDR3 spells CASSLRHRDEGKLFF. In nucleotides, the CDR3 is TGTGCCAGCAGTTTAAGGCACAGGGACGAGGGAAAACTGTTTTTT.

This clonotype was seen ten or more times. The V call is TRBV7-8, the J call TRBJ1-2, with a possible D match to TRBD1 (6 bases). V was pared by 0 bases and J by 3 bases, with 14 bases between. The CDR3 sequence is 16 residues long. The germline gives CDR1 SGHVS, CDR2 FQNEAQ. Here the CDR3 DNA reads TGTGCCAGCAGCTTAGCGCGGGGGCTGGTCGACTATGGCTACACCTTC. As protein: CASSLARGLVDYGYTF.

This clonotype was observed many times. The chain couples TRBV7-9 to TRBJ2-7, with no clear D. Germline V gene data show CDR1 as SEHNR and CDR2 as FQNEAQ (reference sequence). Between the trimmed V and J ends, which lost 5 bases and 7 bases, there was a span of 21 bases. The CDR3 has 15 amino acids. The CDR3, as DNA: TGTGCCAGCAGCCTGCCCGGGCAGGCTAGAAGGGAGCAGTACTTC. The encoded protein is CASSLPGQARREQYF. Looking up the rest from reference TRBV7-9 and TRBJ2-7 gives the full variable domain: DTGVSQNPRHKITKRGQNVTFRCDPISEHNRLYWYRQTLGQGPEFLTYFQNEAQLEKSRLLSDRFSAERPKGSFSTLEIQRTEQGDSAMYLCASSLPGQARREQYFGPGTRLTVT.

This clonotype was observed a handful of times. CDR3 sequence (DNA): TGTGCCAGCAGCGTGGGACCCCGAGGATTTAATTCACCCCTCCACTTT. Encoded protein: CASSVGPRGFNSPLHF. This sequence joins TRBV28 and TRBJ1-6, with D tentatively TRBD1 (5 bases). The CDR3 is made up of 16 amino acids. Trimming removed 6 bases from V and 6 bases from J, with 18 bases in between. Germline V gene sequence: CDR1 MDHEN, CDR2 SYDVKM.

This clonotype was observed a handful of times. V and J are TRBV6-6 and TRBJ2-3, with TRBD2 identical over 13 bases. Germline lookup yields CDR1 MNHNY and CDR2 SVGAGI (reference sequence). V gave up 6 bases and J gave up 2 bases; unmatched junction bases: 14. This CDR3 contains 19 residues. The CDR3 is CASRTLAGGPKFVTDTQYF. CDR3 coding DNA: TGTGCCAGCAGAACACTAGCGGGGGGGCCAAAGTTTGTCACAGATACGCAGTATTTT.

This clonotype has more than one count but fewer than ten. This sequence joins TRBV10-2 and TRBJ1-1; perhaps TRBD1 as D (6 bases). Per germline, CDR1 WSHSY and CDR2 SAAADI. V was clipped by 6 bases and J by 4 bases, with 15 bases between them. The CDR3 loop spans 14 amino acids. CDR3 coding DNA: TGCGCCAGCAGAGCAGGGGTCGGGAGCACTGAAGCTTTCTTT. Protein: CASRAGVGSTEAFF.

This clonotype appeared a few times. This chain connects TRBV6-2 or TRBV6-3 to TRBJ2-1, with D perhaps TRBD1 (6 bases). Germline V gene data show CDR1 as MNHEY and CDR2 as SVGEGT. This CDR3 has 16 amino acids. Trimming removed 0 bases at V and 9 bases at J, with 18 bases between. CDR3 loop: CASSYSPGATFGEQFF. For the CDR3, the DNA is TGTGCCAGCAGTTACTCTCCAGGGGCAACTTTCGGTGAGCAGTTCTTC.

This clonotype was seen at least ten times. The chain combines TRBV7-2 with TRBJ2-1; D might be TRBD1 or TRBD2, each matching 5 bases. Trimming shortened V by 2 bases and J by 4 bases, and 15 bases separated the two germline ends. The CDR3 extends over 16 amino acids. Germline V gene sequence: CDR1 SGHTA, CDR2 FQGNSA. The CDR3 region is CASSLPPGRVYNEQFF. The CDR3 DNA reads as TGTGCCAGCAGCTTACCTCCGGGACGGGTTTACAATGAGCAGTTCTTC.

Ten or more counts support this clonotype. The chain joins TRBV7-2 to TRBJ2-7, with 8 bases identical to TRBD1. CDR1 and CDR2 (germline): SGHTA, FQGNSA. The CDR3 totals 16 residues. Trimming took 1 base from V and 4 from J; bases not matched to a gene: 9. This CDR3 reads CASSLGQGNFPYEQYF. For the CDR3, the DNA is TGTGCCAGCAGCTTAGGACAGGGGAACTTCCCGTACGAGCAGTACTTC.

This clonotype was recorded many times. V and J are TRBV7-8 and TRBJ2-1; TRBD2 aligns across 13 bases. The J segment lost 4 bases and the V segment lost 6 bases, leaving 3 bases of the junction unmatched. Germline CDR1 and CDR2: SGHVS and FQNEAQ. The CDR3 spans 15 residues. The CDR3: CASRTLAGGYNEQFF. The CDR3 coding sequence is TGTGCCAGCAGAACACTAGCGGGGGGGTACAATGAGCAGTTCTTC.

This clonotype was seen at least ten times. V is TRBV7-2 and J is TRBJ1-2; TRBD1 is a possible D gene (6 bases). This CDR3 spans 13 amino acids. Trimming left V 6 bases short and J 4 bases short, with 12 bases between. Germline assignment: CDR1 SGHTA and CDR2 FQGNSA. The CDR3 DNA follows: TGTGCCAGCAGTCCCAGGGGTGGCTATGGCTACACCTTC. It translates to CASSPRGGYGYTF.